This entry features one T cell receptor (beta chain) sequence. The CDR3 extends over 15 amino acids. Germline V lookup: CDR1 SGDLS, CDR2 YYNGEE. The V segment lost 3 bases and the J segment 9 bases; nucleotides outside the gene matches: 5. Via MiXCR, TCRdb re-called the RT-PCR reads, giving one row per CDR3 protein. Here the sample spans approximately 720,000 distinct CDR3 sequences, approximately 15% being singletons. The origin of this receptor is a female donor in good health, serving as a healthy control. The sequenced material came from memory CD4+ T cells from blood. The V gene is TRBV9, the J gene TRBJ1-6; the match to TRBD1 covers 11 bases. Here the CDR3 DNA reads TGTGCCAGCAGCGCGGGGACAGGGGGTAGTTCACCCCTCCACTTT. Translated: CASSAGTGGSSPLHF. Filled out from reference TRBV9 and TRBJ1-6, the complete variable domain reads DSGVTQTPKHLITATGQRVTLRCSPRSGDLSVYWYQQSLDQGLQFLIQYYNGEERAKGNILERFSAQQFPDLHSELNLSSLELGDSALYFCASSAGTGGSSPLHFGNGTRLTVT.